Each of the 27 T cell receptor beta chains below was sequenced from the same sample in a study of identical twins. TCRdb fed the 5' RACE reads into MiXCR, producing one record per CDR3 protein. The table includes about 340,000 distinct CDR3 sequences, roughly an eighth detected once. The same specimen was also included in a second study, on yellow fever vaccine responses in identical twins.

The sequenced material came from CD8+ T cells sorted from blood. The receptors here all came from a woman under 30 in good health.

In its sample, this clonotype was seen many times. The rearrangement links TRBV4-1 to TRBJ2-1, with D perhaps given as TRBD1 or TRBD2 (5 bases each). Between the trimmed V and J ends, which lost 0 bases and 2 bases, there was a span of 14 bases. Germline CDR1 reads MGHRA; CDR2 reads YSYEKL. This CDR3 spans 17 amino acids. In DNA, the CDR3 is TGCGCCAGCAGCCAAGATTTTTCAGGGAGACCCTACAATGAGCAGTTCTTC. Translation: CASSQDFSGRPYNEQFF.

V and J are TRBV20-1 and TRBJ2-4; 8 bases are shared with TRBD2. The CDR3 extends over 12 amino acids. The germline CDR1 and CDR2 sequences are DFQATT and SNEGSKA (reference sequence). V dropped 4 bases and J dropped 5; count of bases not matched to a gene: 1. The CDR3 DNA reads TGCAGTGCTAACGGGGGGGAAAACATTCAGTACTTC. Translated, it gives CSANGGENIQYF.

There are many counts of this clonotype. The chain has TRBV7-6 and TRBJ2-7, with TRBD1 matching 8 bases. The CDR3 sequence is 14 residues long. V lost 5 bases to trimming and J lost 3 bases; unmatched junction nucleotides: 6. Germline assignment: CDR1 SGHVS and CDR2 FNYEAQ. CDR3 sequence reads: CASSPWTGSYEQYF. DNA of the CDR3: TGTGCCAGCAGCCCGTGGACAGGGAGCTACGAGCAGTACTTC. The full variable domain, rest sourced from reference TRBV7-6 and TRBJ2-7, is GAGVSQSPRYKVTKRGQDVALRCDPISGHVSLYWYRQALGQGPEFLTYFNYEAQQDKSGLPNDRFSAERPEGSISTLTIQRTEQRDSAMYRCASSPWTGSYEQYFGPGTRLTVT.

This clonotype appeared a few times. The chain links TRBV2 to TRBJ2-7; D possibly corresponds to TRBD1 (5 bases). The CDR3 has 12 amino acids. CDR1 is SNHLY, CDR2 FYNNEI, per germline. The V gene lost 8 bases and the J gene lost 0 bases, with 8 bases spanning the gap. CDR3 sequence (DNA): TGTGCCAGCCAGGGCACCTCCTACGAGCAGTACTTC. Its translation: CASQGTSYEQYF.

The chain recombines TRBV9 with TRBJ2-3; D is possibly TRBD2 (9 bases). V was shortened by 1 base and J by 4 bases, with 19 bases between the two germline ends. Germline V CDR1 and CDR2: SGDLS, YYNGEE. The CDR3 runs 17 residues. CDR3 sequence (DNA): TGTGCCAGCAGCGTATGGGACAGGACTAGCGAGGCAGATACGCAGTATTTT. It specifies CASSVWDRTSEADTQYF.

The genes are TRBV9 and TRBJ2-1, with D tentatively TRBD2 (5 bases). Trimming removed 0 bases from V and 9 bases from J, with 7 bases in between. The CDR3 runs to 12 residues. CDR1 and CDR2 (germline): SGDLS, YYNGEE. CDR3 in amino acids: CASSVGGVEQFF. CDR3 DNA sequence: TGTGCCAGCAGCGTAGGGGGAGTTGAGCAGTTCTTC.

This clonotype came up many times. The rearrangement links TRBV12-3 or TRBV12-4 to TRBJ1-4; D gene ambiguous. The CDR3 contains 14 residues. V was shortened by 3 bases and J by 4 bases, with 9 bases between the two germline ends. The CDR3 DNA reads as TGTGCCAGCAGTTTGGCCAGCCTTAATGAAAAACTGTTTTTT. Amino acids: CASSLASLNEKLFF.

In its sample, this clonotype was seen a few times. The rearrangement uses TRBV11-2 and TRBJ2-5; TRBD2 agrees at 9 bases. The ends lost 1 base at V and 2 bases at J; junction bases unmatched: 5. Germline V gene data show CDR1 as SGHAT and CDR2 as FQNNGV. The CDR3 is 16 residues long. The CDR3 region is CASSLALAGLQETQYF. The CDR3 DNA sequence: TGTGCCAGCAGCTTAGCTCTAGCGGGGTTACAAGAGACCCAGTACTTC.

The V and J genes are TRBV20-1 and TRBJ2-1; D remains ambiguous. CDR1 is DFQATT, CDR2 SNEGSKA, per germline (reference sequence). The CDR3 extends over 12 amino acids. The V end lost 6 bases, the J end lost 5 bases, and 11 bases lay between the germline ends. The CDR3, as DNA: TGCAGTGCCGAAAAAAAGAACAATGAGCAGTTCTTC. This codes for CSAEKKNNEQFF.

This clonotype was found a few times. CDR3: CASSLSGRNPYGYTF. Written as DNA, the CDR3 is TGTGCCAGCAGTTTATCTGGCAGGAACCCCTATGGCTACACCTTC. The chain uses TRBV27 and TRBJ1-2; D unclear. V was cut by 0 bases and J by 4 bases, with 12 bases left in between. Germline V gene lookup returns CDR1 MNHEY and CDR2 SMNVEV (reference sequence). There are 15 residues in the CDR3.

The V gene is TRBV19, the J gene TRBJ2-3; D call uncertain. The CDR3 spans 16 residues. Trimming stripped 5 bases from V and 1 base from J, with 16 bases between. CDR1 is LNHDA, CDR2 SQIVND, per germline (reference sequence). CDR3 nucleotide sequence: TGTGCCAGTAGTCCCTCTTTTGGGTCGGGCACAGATACGCAGTATTTT. Translated, it gives CASSPSFGSGTDTQYF.

This chain connects TRBV19 to TRBJ2-7; possibly TRBD1 for D (7 bases). CDR3 length: 14 amino acids. The V end lost 1 base, the J end lost 4 bases, and 11 bases lay between the germline ends. Germline loops: CDR1 LNHDA, CDR2 SQIVND (reference sequence). CDR3 coding DNA: TGTGCCAGTAGTATAGGTTCAGGGGGGTACGAGCAGTACTTC. This gives the protein CASSIGSGGYEQYF.

The V and J genes are TRBV28 and TRBJ2-7; D perhaps matches TRBD1 (6 bases). This CDR3 has 13 residues. Germline lookup yields CDR1 MDHEN and CDR2 SYDVKM. V gave up 7 bases and J gave up 5 bases, with 15 bases separating them. The CDR3 spells CASKPGGADEQYF. CDR3 in DNA: TGTGCCAGCAAACCTGGGGGCGCGGACGAGCAGTACTTC.

This clonotype turned up a few times. This chain uses TRBV6-1 with TRBJ2-1; D gene ambiguous. Trimming removed 5 bases from V and 9 bases from J, with 20 bases in between. Germline-derived CDR1 and CDR2 are MNHNS and SASEGT. CDR3 length equals 15 residues. The CDR3 nucleotides are TGTGCCAGCAGTCCCACAGACCTCGAAGGCGGTGAGCAGTTCTTC. It yields the protein CASSPTDLEGGEQFF.

V and J are TRBV29-1 and TRBJ2-1; D is undetermined. This CDR3 contains 15 residues. The germline gives CDR1 SQVTM, CDR2 ANQGSEA. The V end was cut by 0 bases, the J end by 0 bases, with 9 bases between. The CDR3 DNA follows: TGCAGCGTTGAAGATTTGGTTAGCTCCTACAATGAGCAGTTCTTC. Translated: CSVEDLVSSYNEQFF.

This chain joins TRBV6-5 and TRBJ2-2; D not resolved. The V gene lost 0 bases and the J gene lost 4 bases, with 9 bases spanning the gap. CDR1 is MNHEY, CDR2 SVGAGI, per germline. The CDR3 contains 15 residues. The CDR3 DNA is TGTGCCAGCAGTTACTCCTCCCTCGGCACCGGGGAGCTGTTTTTT. This translates into CASSYSSLGTGELFF.

The sample holds a few counts of this clonotype. The chain joins TRBV29-1 to TRBJ1-1; TRBD1 is a possible D gene (5 bases). The CDR3 contains 14 residues. The V end lost 3 bases, the J end lost 1 base, and 12 bases lay between the germline ends. Germline lookup yields CDR1 SQVTM and CDR2 ANQGSEA. CDR3 sequence (DNA): TGCAGCGTTGATGGGGGGACTACGAACACTGAAGCTTTCTTT. Protein sequence: CSVDGGTTNTEAFF.

This rearrangement joins TRBV7-9 to TRBJ2-7; D is ambiguous. Trimming cost V 3 bases and J 5 bases, with 17 bases left between them. This CDR3 has 15 amino acids. The germline CDR1 and CDR2 sequences are SEHNR and FQNEAQ (reference sequence). CDR3 coding DNA: TGTGCCAGCAGCTTTCAAGATCCTCCCTCTGACGAGCAGTACTTC. Amino acids: CASSFQDPPSDEQYF.

V and J are TRBV7-9 and TRBJ1-5; no clear D. V was trimmed by 9 bases and J by 4 bases, leaving 10 bases between them. Per the germline V gene, CDR1 is SEHNR and CDR2 is FQNEAQ (reference sequence). The CDR3 extends over 12 amino acids. The CDR3 DNA sequence: TGTGCCAGTTCGGGCCTAAATCAGCCCCAGCATTTT. Encoded protein: CASSGLNQPQHF.

This clonotype turned up a few times. The gene calls are TRBV6-1 and TRBJ2-5; D is possibly TRBD1 (5 bases). The germline CDR1 and CDR2 sequences are MNHNS and SASEGT. This CDR3 has 13 residues. Trimming stripped 7 bases from V and 3 bases from J, with 12 bases between. CDR3 protein: CASIPDTKETQYF. The CDR3, as DNA: TGTGCCAGCATTCCGGACACCAAAGAGACCCAGTACTTC.

This clonotype appeared a few times. This chain links TRBV6-4 with TRBJ2-1, with TRBD1 matching over 9 bases. The CDR3 consists of 16 residues. Trimming cost V 5 bases and J 8 bases; bases outside gene matches: 13. CDR1 is MRHNA and CDR2 is SNTAGT in the germline V gene. The CDR3 bases are TGTGCCAGCAGTCTTCGGACGACAGGGGGTATGGATGAGCAGTTCTTC. It yields the protein CASSLRTTGGMDEQFF.

In its sample, this clonotype was seen a few times. This chain links TRBV7-9 with TRBJ2-1, with D possibly matching TRBD1 (6 bases). This CDR3 contains 16 residues. Germline loops: CDR1 SEHNR, CDR2 FQNEAQ (reference sequence). The V end lost 5 bases, the J end lost 7 bases, and 21 bases lay between the germline ends. The CDR3 region is CASSPVDRTLWNEQFF. The CDR3 region has the DNA TGTGCCAGCAGCCCCGTTGACAGGACCCTTTGGAATGAGCAGTTCTTC. Combining the CDR3 with reference TRBV7-9 and TRBJ2-1 gives the whole variable domain DTGVSQNPRHKITKRGQNVTFRCDPISEHNRLYWYRQTLGQGPEFLTYFQNEAQLEKSRLLSDRFSAERPKGSFSTLEIQRTEQGDSAMYLCASSPVDRTLWNEQFFGPGTRLTVL.

This chain joins TRBV4-1 and TRBJ1-6; unclear D gene. V lost 1 base, J lost 13 bases, and 14 bases lay in between. From germline, CDR1 is MGHRA and CDR2 YSYEKL. The CDR3 is 14 amino acids. This CDR3 reads CASSQAVAISPLHF. CDR3 DNA: TGCGCCAGCAGCCAAGCTGTAGCTATTTCGCCCCTCCACTTT.

V is TRBV6-1 and J is TRBJ2-5; the D gene could be TRBD1 or TRBD2 (5 bases each). Trimming shortened V by 6 bases and J by 3 bases, and 14 bases separated the two germline ends. Germline CDR1 MNHNS, CDR2 SASEGT. This CDR3 comprises 14 residues. The DNA of the CDR3 is TGTGCCAGCAGGGACCGGGACCCGAAAGAGACCCAGTACTTC. Its translation: CASRDRDPKETQYF.

This clonotype was observed at least ten times. This chain uses TRBV11-1 with TRBJ2-3; 10 positions agree with TRBD1. The CDR3 runs to 19 residues. V shed 6 bases and J 4 bases; nucleotides not matched to a gene: 19. Germline V gene data show CDR1 as SGHAT and CDR2 as FQDESV (reference sequence). The CDR3 protein is CASSSAGTGASSHPDTQYF. CDR3 coding DNA: TGTGCCAGCAGTTCGGCCGGGACAGGGGCCTCCTCACACCCAGATACGCAGTATTTT.

This sequence joins TRBV29-1 and TRBJ2-2; perhaps TRBD1 as D (6 bases). Germline V gene sequence: CDR1 SQVTM, CDR2 ANQGSEA. The CDR3 runs to 15 residues. V lost 0 bases and J lost 4, with 12 bases in between. In DNA form, the CDR3 reads TGCAGCGTTGAAGACGGTCAGGGGTTCACCGGGGAGCTGTTTTTT. This codes for CSVEDGQGFTGELFF.

The chain uses TRBV20-1 and TRBJ1-1; perhaps TRBD1 as D (5 bases). This CDR3 is built from 15 residues. Trimming removed 0 bases from V and 1 base from J, with 12 bases in between. CDR1 and CDR2 from the germline V gene are DFQATT and SNEGSKA (reference sequence). CDR3 residues: CSARDSMGRNTEAFF. CDR3 bases: TGCAGTGCTAGAGATAGCATGGGGCGGAACACTGAAGCTTTCTTT.